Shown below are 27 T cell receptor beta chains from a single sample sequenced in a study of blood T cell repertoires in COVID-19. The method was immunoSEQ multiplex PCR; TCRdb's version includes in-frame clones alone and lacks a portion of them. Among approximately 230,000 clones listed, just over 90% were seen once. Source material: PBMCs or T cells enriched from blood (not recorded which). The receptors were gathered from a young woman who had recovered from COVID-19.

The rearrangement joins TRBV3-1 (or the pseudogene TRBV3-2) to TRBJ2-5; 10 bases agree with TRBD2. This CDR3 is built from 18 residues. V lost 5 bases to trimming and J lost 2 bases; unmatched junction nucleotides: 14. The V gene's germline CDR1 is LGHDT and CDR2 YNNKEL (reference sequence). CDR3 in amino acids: CASSGHRGGLADQETQYF. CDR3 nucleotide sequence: TGTGCCAGCAGCGGTCACAGGGGAGGACTAGCGGATCAAGAGACCCAGTACTTC.

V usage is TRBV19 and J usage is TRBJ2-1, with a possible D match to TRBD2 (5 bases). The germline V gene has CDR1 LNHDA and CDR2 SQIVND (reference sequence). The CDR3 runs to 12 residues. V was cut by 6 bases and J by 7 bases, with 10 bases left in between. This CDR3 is CASRPGGNEQFF. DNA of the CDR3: TGTGCCAGTAGACCCGGCGGGAATGAGCAGTTCTTC.

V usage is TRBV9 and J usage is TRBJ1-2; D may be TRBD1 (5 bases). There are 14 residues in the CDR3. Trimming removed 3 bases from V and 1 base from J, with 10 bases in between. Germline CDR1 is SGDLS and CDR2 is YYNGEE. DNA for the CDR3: TGTGCCAGCAGCGAAGGGGCGGATAACTATGGCTACACCTTC. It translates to CASSEGADNYGYTF.

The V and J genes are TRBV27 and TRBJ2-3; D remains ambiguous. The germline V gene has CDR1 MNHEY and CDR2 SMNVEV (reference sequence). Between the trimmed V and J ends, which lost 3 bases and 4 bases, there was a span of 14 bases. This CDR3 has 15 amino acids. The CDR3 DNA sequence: TGTGCCAGCAGTTTTCAATCTCTAGAGCCAGATACGCAGTATTTT. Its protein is CASSFQSLEPDTQYF.

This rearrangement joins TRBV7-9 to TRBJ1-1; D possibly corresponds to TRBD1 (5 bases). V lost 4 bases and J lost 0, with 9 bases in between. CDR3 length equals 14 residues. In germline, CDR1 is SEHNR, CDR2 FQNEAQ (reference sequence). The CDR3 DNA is TGTGCCAGCAGCTACCGGGGGTTGAACACTGAAGCTTTCTTT. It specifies CASSYRGLNTEAFF. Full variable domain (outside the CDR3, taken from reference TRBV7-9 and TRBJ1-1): DTGVSQNPRHKITKRGQNVTFRCDPISEHNRLYWYRQTLGQGPEFLTYFQNEAQLEKSRLLSDRFSAERPKGSFSTLEIQRTEQGDSAMYLCASSYRGLNTEAFFGQGTRLTVV.

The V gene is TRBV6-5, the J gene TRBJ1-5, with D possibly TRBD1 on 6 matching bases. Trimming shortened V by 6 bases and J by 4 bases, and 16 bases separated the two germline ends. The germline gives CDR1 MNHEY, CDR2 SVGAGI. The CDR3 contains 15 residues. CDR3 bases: TGTGCCAGCAGCTACAATAGAGGGGGAAATCAGCCCCAGCATTTT. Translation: CASSYNRGGNQPQHF.

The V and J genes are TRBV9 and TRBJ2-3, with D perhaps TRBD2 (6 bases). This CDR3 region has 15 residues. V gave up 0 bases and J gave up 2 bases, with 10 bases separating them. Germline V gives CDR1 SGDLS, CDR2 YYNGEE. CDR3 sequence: CASSVDSGHTDTQYF. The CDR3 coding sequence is TGTGCCAGCAGCGTAGACAGCGGGCACACAGATACGCAGTATTTT.

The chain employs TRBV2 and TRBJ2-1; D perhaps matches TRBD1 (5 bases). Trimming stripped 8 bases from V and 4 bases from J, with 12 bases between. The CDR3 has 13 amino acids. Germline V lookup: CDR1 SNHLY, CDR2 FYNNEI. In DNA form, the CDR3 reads TGTGCCAGCGGGCAGGGAAGGTACAATGAGCAGTTCTTC. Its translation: CASGQGRYNEQFF.

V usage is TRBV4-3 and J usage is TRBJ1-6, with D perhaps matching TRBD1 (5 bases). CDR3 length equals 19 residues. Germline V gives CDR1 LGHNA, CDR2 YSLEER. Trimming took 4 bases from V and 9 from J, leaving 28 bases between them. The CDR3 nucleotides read TGCGCCAGCAGCCCCAAATTCCCAGGGAGGGGCCAGGGTGGTTCACCCCTCCACTTT. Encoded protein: CASSPKFPGRGQGGSPLHF.

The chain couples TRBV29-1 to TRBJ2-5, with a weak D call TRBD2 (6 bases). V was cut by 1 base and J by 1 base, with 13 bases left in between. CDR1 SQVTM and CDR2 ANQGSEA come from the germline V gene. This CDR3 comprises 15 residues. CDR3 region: CSVEGGESAQETQYF. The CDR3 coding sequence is TGCAGCGTTGAAGGGGGGGAATCGGCCCAAGAGACCCAGTACTTC.

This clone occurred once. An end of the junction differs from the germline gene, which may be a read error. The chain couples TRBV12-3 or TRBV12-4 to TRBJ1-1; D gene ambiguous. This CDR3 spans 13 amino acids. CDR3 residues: CAGSPNAGTEAFF. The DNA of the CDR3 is TGTGCCGGCAGTCCAAACGCGGGGACTGAAGCTTTCTTT.

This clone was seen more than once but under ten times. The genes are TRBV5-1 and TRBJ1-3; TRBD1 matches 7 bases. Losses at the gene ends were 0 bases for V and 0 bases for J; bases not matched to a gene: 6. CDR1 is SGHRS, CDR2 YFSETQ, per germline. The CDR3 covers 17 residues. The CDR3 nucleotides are TGCGCCAGCAGCTTGGTGGGGGGACAGAACTCTGGAAACACCATATATTTT. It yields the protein CASSLVGGQNSGNTIYF.

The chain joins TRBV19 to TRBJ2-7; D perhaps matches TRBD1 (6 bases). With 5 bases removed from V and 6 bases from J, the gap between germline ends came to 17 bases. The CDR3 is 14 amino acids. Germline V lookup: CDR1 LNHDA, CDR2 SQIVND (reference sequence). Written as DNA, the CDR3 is TGTGCCAGTAGTTCGGACAGAGGGGATTCCGAGCAGTACTTC. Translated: CASSSDRGDSEQYF.

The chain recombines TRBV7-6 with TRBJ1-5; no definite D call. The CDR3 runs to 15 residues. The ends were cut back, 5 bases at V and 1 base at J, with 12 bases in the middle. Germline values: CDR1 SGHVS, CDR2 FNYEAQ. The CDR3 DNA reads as TGTGCCAGCAGCGCCGTTGGGGAGAGCAATCAGCCCCAGCATTTT. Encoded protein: CASSAVGESNQPQHF.

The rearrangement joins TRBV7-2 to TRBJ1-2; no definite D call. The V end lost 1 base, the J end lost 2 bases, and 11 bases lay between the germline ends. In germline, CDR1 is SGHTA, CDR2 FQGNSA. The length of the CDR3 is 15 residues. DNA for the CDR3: TGTGCCAGCAGCTTAGGAAGACTATGGAACTATGGCTACACCTTC. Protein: CASSLGRLWNYGYTF.

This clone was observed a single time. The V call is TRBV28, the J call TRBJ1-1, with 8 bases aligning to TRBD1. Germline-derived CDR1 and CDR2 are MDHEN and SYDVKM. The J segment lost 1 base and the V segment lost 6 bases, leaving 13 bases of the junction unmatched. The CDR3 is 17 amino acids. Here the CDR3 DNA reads TGTGCCAGCAGCCCGAAGGACAGGGTTAGTAAGAACACTGAAGCTTTCTTT. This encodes CASSPKDRVSKNTEAFF.

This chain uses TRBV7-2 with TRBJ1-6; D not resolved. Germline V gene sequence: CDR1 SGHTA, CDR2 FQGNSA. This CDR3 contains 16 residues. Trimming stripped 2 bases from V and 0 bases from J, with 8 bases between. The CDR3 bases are TGTGCCAGCAGCTTAAGGAGTATCTCCTATAATTCACCCCTCCACTTT. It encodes CASSLRSISYNSPLHF.

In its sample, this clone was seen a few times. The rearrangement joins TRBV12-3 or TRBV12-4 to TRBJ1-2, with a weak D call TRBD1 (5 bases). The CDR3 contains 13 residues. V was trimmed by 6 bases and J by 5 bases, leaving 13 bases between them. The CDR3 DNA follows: TGTGCCAGCAGCCTTAATCGACAGTATGGCTACACCTTC. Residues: CASSLNRQYGYTF.

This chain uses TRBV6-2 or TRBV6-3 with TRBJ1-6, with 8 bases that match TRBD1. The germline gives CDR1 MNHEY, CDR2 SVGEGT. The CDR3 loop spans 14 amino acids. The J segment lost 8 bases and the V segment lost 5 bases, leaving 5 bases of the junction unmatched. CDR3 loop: CASSPGQEHSPLHF. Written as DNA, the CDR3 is TGTGCCAGCAGTCCGGGACAGGAGCATTCACCCCTCCACTTT.

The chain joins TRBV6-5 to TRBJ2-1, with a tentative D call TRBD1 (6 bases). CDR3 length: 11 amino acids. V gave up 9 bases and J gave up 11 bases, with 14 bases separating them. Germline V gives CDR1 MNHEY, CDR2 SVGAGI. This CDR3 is CASIRGVKQFF. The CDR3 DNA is TGTGCCAGTATCAGGGGTGTAAAGCAGTTCTTC.

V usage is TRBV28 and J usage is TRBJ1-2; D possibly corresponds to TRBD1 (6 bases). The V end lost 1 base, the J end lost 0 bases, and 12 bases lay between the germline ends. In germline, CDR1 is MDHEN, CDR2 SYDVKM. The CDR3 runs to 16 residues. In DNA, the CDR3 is TGTGCCAGCAGTTTATCAGGGGCCCAGACTAACTATGGCTACACCTTC. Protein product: CASSLSGAQTNYGYTF.

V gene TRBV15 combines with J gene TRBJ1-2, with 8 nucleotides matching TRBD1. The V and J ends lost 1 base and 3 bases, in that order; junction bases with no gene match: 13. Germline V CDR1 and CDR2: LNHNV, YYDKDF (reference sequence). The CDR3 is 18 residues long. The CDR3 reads CATSRGRTGHGLHYGYTF. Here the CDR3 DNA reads TGTGCCACCAGCAGAGGGAGGACAGGGCACGGACTGCACTATGGCTACACCTTC.

The CDR3 loop is CASSLEWRGGTYEQYF. CDR3 nucleotide sequence: TGTGCCAGCAGCTTAGAGTGGCGGGGGGGTACCTACGAGCAGTACTTC. J is TRBJ2-7 and V is TRBV7-2; 9 nucleotides agree with TRBD2. The CDR3 totals 16 residues. The V segment lost 1 base and the J segment 2 bases; nucleotides outside the gene matches: 6. Germline CDR1 is SGHTA and CDR2 is FQGNSA.

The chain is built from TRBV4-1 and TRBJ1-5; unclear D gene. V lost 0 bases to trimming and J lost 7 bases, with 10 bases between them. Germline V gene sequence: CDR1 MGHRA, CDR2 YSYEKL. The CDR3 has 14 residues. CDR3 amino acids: CASSQEVTGQPQHF. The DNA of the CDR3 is TGCGCCAGCAGCCAAGAAGTCACGGGGCAGCCCCAGCATTTT.

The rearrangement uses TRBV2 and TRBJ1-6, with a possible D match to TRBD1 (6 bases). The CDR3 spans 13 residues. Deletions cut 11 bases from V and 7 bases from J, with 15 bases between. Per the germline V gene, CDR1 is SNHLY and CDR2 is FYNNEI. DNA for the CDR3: TGTGCCGGCTCCGGACAGCTGAATTCACCCCTCCACTTT. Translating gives CAGSGQLNSPLHF.

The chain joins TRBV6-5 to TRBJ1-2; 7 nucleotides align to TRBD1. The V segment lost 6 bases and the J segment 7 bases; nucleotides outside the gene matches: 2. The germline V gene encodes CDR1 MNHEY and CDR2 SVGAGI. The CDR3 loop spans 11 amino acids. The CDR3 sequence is CASSPGGGYTF. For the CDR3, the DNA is TGTGCCAGCAGCCCAGGGGGTGGCTACACCTTC.

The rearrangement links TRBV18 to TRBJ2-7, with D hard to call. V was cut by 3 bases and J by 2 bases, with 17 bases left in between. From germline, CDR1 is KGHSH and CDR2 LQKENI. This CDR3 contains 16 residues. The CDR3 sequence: CASSPGPVSGAYEQYF. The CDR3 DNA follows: TGTGCCAGCTCACCGGGTCCCGTTTCCGGAGCCTACGAGCAGTACTTC.